Here is one T cell receptor (beta chain) with its context. Time point: pre-reinfection, 55 to 20 weeks before reinfection detection. TCR sequencing was done directly ex vivo on sorted cells, without expansion in vitro. The entry originates in a study of memory CD8 T cells in hepatitis C reinfection. Libraries were prepared by immunoSEQ multiplex PCR; TCRdb keeps only in-frame clonotypes and omits some of them. Of over 45,000 clones in the sample, 89% are singletons; the top ten hold more than 0.8%. CDR1 is MNHEY, CDR2 SMNVEV, per germline (reference sequence). V lost 2 bases and J lost 4, with 12 bases in between. The CDR3 has 14 residues.

The chain couples TRBV27 to TRBJ2-7; possible D gene TRBD1, 6 bases. The origin of this receptor is a man in his late teens or twenties with hepatitis C virus infection. The sequenced sample was naive CD8+ T cells sorted from blood. CDR3 sequence reads: CASSLGQGLYEQYF. The CDR3 nucleotides are TGTGCCAGCAGTTTAGGGCAGGGGCTGTACGAGCAGTACTTC.